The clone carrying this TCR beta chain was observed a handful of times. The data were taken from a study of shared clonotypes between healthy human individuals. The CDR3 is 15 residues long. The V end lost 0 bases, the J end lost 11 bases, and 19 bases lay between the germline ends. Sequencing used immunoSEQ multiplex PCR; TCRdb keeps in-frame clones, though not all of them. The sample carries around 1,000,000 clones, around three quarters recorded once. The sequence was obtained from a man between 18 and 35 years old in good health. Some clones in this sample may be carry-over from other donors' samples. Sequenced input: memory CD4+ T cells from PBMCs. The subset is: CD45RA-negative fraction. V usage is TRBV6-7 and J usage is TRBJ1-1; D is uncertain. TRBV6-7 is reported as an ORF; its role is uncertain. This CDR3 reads CASSYSTRTGVGAFF. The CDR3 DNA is TGTGCCAGCAGTTACTCGACTAGGACCGGGGTTGGGGCTTTCTTT.